These 30 T cell receptor beta chains share one sample of origin, sequenced in a study of cytomegalovirus exposure and HLA in healthy donors. Data came from immunoSEQ multiplex PCR; TCRdb stores just in-frame clones and leaves some out. The top ten clones hold about 2% of a sample with 200,000 or so clones, more than 75% of them seen once. The sample consisted of PBMCs. These receptors were collected from a woman aged 18-30 years in good health and CMV-seropositive.

The genes are TRBV14 and TRBJ1-1; 10 bases are shared with TRBD1. V was clipped by 6 bases and J by 1 base; unmatched bases: 5. Germline V gene lookup returns CDR1 SGHDN and CDR2 FVKESK. The length of the CDR3 is 15 residues. In nucleotides, the CDR3 is TGTGCCAGCAGGGGACAGGGGATATGGAACACTGAAGCTTTCTTT. It encodes CASRGQGIWNTEAFF.

The chain combines TRBV19 with TRBJ1-2; D is possibly TRBD1 (5 bases). The CDR3 extends over 14 amino acids. Trimming cost V 5 bases and J 3 bases, with 13 bases left between them. Germline V gene data show CDR1 as LNHDA and CDR2 as SQIVND (reference sequence). CDR3 in amino acids: CASSPQGKDYGYTF. DNA for the CDR3: TGTGCCAGTAGTCCCCAGGGAAAGGACTATGGCTACACCTTC.

The V and J genes are TRBV7-8 and TRBJ2-7; possibly TRBD2 for D (6 bases). V gave up 3 bases and J gave up 3 bases, with 15 bases separating them. The germline V gene encodes CDR1 SGHVS and CDR2 FQNEAQ. This CDR3 is built from 15 residues. CDR3 residues: CASSFGEGTLYEQYF. DNA for the CDR3: TGTGCCAGCAGCTTCGGAGAGGGGACTCTCTACGAGCAGTACTTC. Complete variable domain (other parts from reference TRBV7-8 and TRBJ2-7): GAGVSQSPRYKVAKRGQDVALRCDPISGHVSLFWYQQALGQGPEFLTYFQNEAQLDKSGLPSDRFFAERPEGSVSTLKIQRTQQEDSAVYLCASSFGEGTLYEQYFGPGTRLTVT.

The rearrangement links TRBV6-1 to TRBJ1-1; no clear D. The CDR3 runs to 14 residues. V was cut by 5 bases and J by 0 bases, with 10 bases left in between. From germline, CDR1 is MNHNS and CDR2 SASEGT. Written as DNA, the CDR3 is TGTGCCAGCAGTATGACACGAATGAACACTGAAGCTTTCTTT. Residues: CASSMTRMNTEAFF.

The J gene is TRBJ1-1, the V gene TRBV27, with 7 bases matching TRBD1. Trimming took 2 bases from V and 4 from J; bases not matched to a gene: 4. The CDR3 is 14 amino acids. In germline, CDR1 is MNHEY, CDR2 SMNVEV (reference sequence). CDR3 region: CASSLIQGVTEAFF. As DNA, the CDR3 is TGTGCCAGCAGTTTAATTCAGGGGGTCACTGAAGCTTTCTTT.

The rearrangement joins TRBV9 to TRBJ2-6; no firm D call. This CDR3 contains 11 residues. Germline V lookup: CDR1 SGDLS, CDR2 YYNGEE. V was cut by 7 bases and J by 4 bases, with 3 bases left in between. Here the CDR3 reads CASEGANVLTF. CDR3 bases: TGTGCCAGCGAGGGGGCCAACGTCCTGACTTTC.

This clone appeared a few times. The chain employs TRBV19 and TRBJ1-5; D is undetermined. From germline, CDR1 is LNHDA and CDR2 SQIVND (reference sequence). CDR3 size: 13 residues. Trimming removed 5 bases from V and 5 bases from J, with 10 bases in between. The CDR3 is CASSPEVDQPQHF. CDR3 DNA: TGTGCCAGTAGTCCAGAGGTCGATCAGCCCCAGCATTTT.

The V and J genes are TRBV19 and TRBJ2-1; 8 nucleotides agree with TRBD2. Trimming at V came to 6 bases and at J to 8 bases, leaving 9 bases not matched to a gene. The CDR3 runs to 14 residues. Looked up from germline, CDR1 is LNHDA and CDR2 is SQIVND (reference sequence). CDR3 amino acids: CASSGGGFAHEQFF. CDR3 nucleotides: TGTGCCAGTAGCGGGGGGGGATTCGCACATGAGCAGTTCTTC.

The chain joins TRBV28 to TRBJ2-1; tentatively, D is TRBD2 (6 bases). The ends were cut back, 7 bases at V and 2 bases at J, with 21 bases in the middle. The CDR3 has 17 amino acids. CDR1 is MDHEN and CDR2 is SYDVKM in the germline V gene. The CDR3 here is CASKGLGTPSTYNEQFF. The DNA of the CDR3 is TGTGCCAGCAAAGGTTTAGGGACTCCATCCACCTACAATGAGCAGTTCTTC.

The rearrangement links TRBV29-1 to TRBJ2-7, with 7 positions matching TRBD1. J was trimmed by 2 bases and V by 4 bases; bases with no gene match: 11. Germline assignment: CDR1 SQVTM and CDR2 ANQGSEA. This CDR3 contains 15 residues. The CDR3 protein is CSVVLTGASAYEQYF. The CDR3 coding sequence is TGCAGCGTTGTTCTTACAGGGGCCTCCGCCTACGAGCAGTACTTC.

The rearrangement links TRBV19 to TRBJ1-1; D is possibly TRBD1 (6 bases). The germline CDR1 and CDR2 sequences are LNHDA and SQIVND (reference sequence). V lost 4 bases and J lost 4, with 7 bases in between. This CDR3 is built from 12 residues. CDR3 region: CASSTGATEAFF. The CDR3 DNA sequence: TGTGCCAGTAGTACAGGGGCCACTGAAGCTTTCTTT.

This chain links TRBV5-1 with TRBJ1-3; perhaps TRBD1 as D (5 bases). The CDR3 sequence is 15 residues long. Trimming left V 5 bases short and J 0 bases short, with 12 bases between. Germline assignment: CDR1 SGHRS and CDR2 YFSETQ. CDR3 nucleotide sequence: TGCGCCAGCAGGACCGACAGAACCTCTGGAAACACCATATATTTT. Protein sequence: CASRTDRTSGNTIYF.

This sequence joins TRBV2 and TRBJ2-6; D gene uncertain. Germline CDR1 reads SNHLY; CDR2 reads FYNNEI. The CDR3 extends over 15 amino acids. V shed 4 bases and J shed 0 bases, with 7 bases lying between them. CDR3 nucleotide sequence: TGTGCCAGCAGTGGGGCACGCTCTGGGGCCAACGTCCTGACTTTC. Translated, it gives CASSGARSGANVLTF.

This clone came up once. The V gene is TRBV19, the J gene TRBJ2-7; 7 bases align to TRBD2. After removal of 8 bases from V and 5 bases from J, the junction contained 6 bases not matched to a gene. The germline gives CDR1 LNHDA, CDR2 SQIVND (reference sequence). The CDR3 covers 12 residues. For the CDR3, the DNA is TGTGCCAGTCGGGGAGGGGCCAACGAGCAGTACTTC. Translated: CASRGGANEQYF.

The rearrangement joins TRBV29-1 to TRBJ1-2; 9 bases map to TRBD1. CDR1 is SQVTM and CDR2 is ANQGSEA in the germline V gene. The CDR3 has 16 residues. The junction had 14 bases not matched to a gene; V was cut back by 4 bases and J by 5 bases. CDR3 DNA: TGCAGCGTTGGATCCATCGGGACAGGGACGAGGTATGGCTACACCTTC. Translation: CSVGSIGTGTRYGYTF.

The chain recombines TRBV5-1 with TRBJ1-2; D not resolved. V was shortened by 6 bases and J by 4 bases, with 16 bases between the two germline ends. From germline, CDR1 is SGHRS and CDR2 YFSETQ. The CDR3 contains 14 residues. CDR3 sequence: CASKAARDFYGYTF. CDR3 sequence (DNA): TGCGCCAGCAAAGCGGCCAGAGATTTCTATGGCTACACCTTC.

The chain employs TRBV2 and TRBJ2-3; a possible D gene is TRBD2 (6 bases). The V end lost 3 bases, the J end lost 4 bases, and 11 bases lay between the germline ends. The CDR3 is made up of 14 amino acids. Per the germline V gene, CDR1 is SNHLY and CDR2 is FYNNEI. The CDR3 loop reads CASSELTGADTQYF. The DNA of the CDR3 is TGTGCCAGCAGTGAGCTGACGGGGGCAGATACGCAGTATTTT.

The chain employs TRBV7-9 and TRBJ2-1; 9 bases fit TRBD1. This CDR3 comprises 15 residues. V trimming: 1 base; J trimming: 6 bases; junction bases outside the gene matches: 4. The germline V gene encodes CDR1 SEHNR and CDR2 FQNEAQ (reference sequence). CDR3 amino acids: CASSLVRDRVNEQFF. For the CDR3, the DNA is TGTGCCAGCAGCTTAGTTAGGGACAGGGTCAATGAGCAGTTCTTC.

The chain is built from TRBV30 and TRBJ2-4; D is possibly TRBD1 (7 bases). The germline CDR1 and CDR2 sequences are GTSNPN and SVGIG (reference sequence). V shed 5 bases and J shed 1 base, with 15 bases lying between them. The CDR3 extends over 15 amino acids. The CDR3 nucleotides are TGTGCCTGGGGAGGGGGCGCAAGGGCCAAAAACATTCAGTACTTC. Its translation: CAWGGGARAKNIQYF.

The chain uses TRBV28 and TRBJ2-3; D unresolved. V gave up 3 bases and J gave up 4 bases, with 5 bases separating them. This CDR3 is built from 12 residues. From germline, CDR1 is MDHEN and CDR2 SYDVKM. DNA of the CDR3: TGTGCCAGCAGTTTCGGTGCAGATACGCAGTATTTT. Translation: CASSFGADTQYF.

The chain uses TRBV7-9 and TRBJ2-7; 9 bases are shared with TRBD2. Germline V gene sequence: CDR1 SEHNR, CDR2 FQNEAQ (reference sequence). This CDR3 has 14 residues. The V and J ends lost 4 bases and 6 bases, in that order; junction bases with no gene match: 7. The chain's CDR3 is CASSYWREGPEQYF. In DNA, the CDR3 is TGTGCCAGCAGCTACTGGCGGGAGGGTCCCGAGCAGTACTTC.

The V gene is TRBV7-2, the J gene TRBJ2-1; 8 positions match TRBD1. The CDR3 runs 17 residues. V gave up 0 bases and J gave up 7 bases; unmatched junction bases: 11. Germline values: CDR1 SGHTA, CDR2 FQGNSA. CDR3 nucleotides: TGTGCCAGCAGCTTAGCCTCCACTGGACAGGGCCTGAATGAGCAGTTCTTC. Encoded protein: CASSLASTGQGLNEQFF.

This clone was counted between two and nine times. V is TRBV12-5 and J is TRBJ1-1, with 9 bases aligning to TRBD1. The V segment lost 6 bases and the J segment 5 bases; nucleotides outside the gene matches: 7. From germline, CDR1 is LGHNT and CDR2 FRNRAP. The CDR3 totals 14 residues. CDR3 protein: CASGYPGTGTEAFF. The CDR3 DNA reads as TGTGCTAGTGGCTATCCTGGGACAGGGACTGAAGCTTTCTTT.

In its sample, this clone was seen once. The genes are TRBV9 and TRBJ2-5, with a tentative D call TRBD2 (5 bases). Germline loops: CDR1 SGDLS, CDR2 YYNGEE. This CDR3 spans 13 amino acids. Between the trimmed V and J ends, which lost 2 bases and 3 bases, there was a span of 8 bases. Here the CDR3 DNA reads TGTGCCAGCAGCGTGTTCGGGGAAGAGACCCAGTACTTC. It yields the protein CASSVFGEETQYF.

This clone was seen only a few times. The V gene is TRBV2, the J gene TRBJ1-5; no reliable D call. Germline V gene lookup returns CDR1 SNHLY and CDR2 FYNNEI. V lost 6 bases, J lost 3 bases, and 6 bases lay in between. The CDR3 consists of 12 residues. The CDR3 protein is CASRIHNQPQHF. CDR3 coding DNA: TGTGCCAGCAGAATTCACAATCAGCCCCAGCATTTT.

This clone was seen only once. The rearrangement joins TRBV7-2 to TRBJ1-4; a weak D match, TRBD1 (6 bases). Trimming removed 1 base from V and 7 bases from J, with 16 bases in between. CDR1 and CDR2 from the germline V gene are SGHTA and FQGNSA. This CDR3 spans 16 amino acids. CDR3 amino acids: CASSLDLQGLSEKLFF. The CDR3, as DNA: TGTGCCAGCAGCTTAGATCTACAGGGCTTAAGTGAAAAACTGTTTTTT.

This clone was seen many times. V gene TRBV4-1 combines with J gene TRBJ2-2; the match to TRBD2 covers 7 bases. The CDR3 length is 15 residues. The germline V gene has CDR1 MGHRA and CDR2 YSYEKL. V trimming: 0 bases; J trimming: 6 bases; junction bases outside the gene matches: 4. CDR3 protein: CASSQDSGGAGELFF. As DNA, the CDR3 is TGCGCCAGCAGCCAAGACAGTGGGGGGGCCGGGGAGCTGTTTTTT.

The V gene is TRBV14, the J gene TRBJ2-5; 7 bases match TRBD2. The V segment lost 4 bases and the J segment 5 bases; nucleotides outside the gene matches: 10. Germline V gene data show CDR1 as SGHDN and CDR2 as FVKESK. The CDR3 extends over 15 amino acids. The CDR3 nucleotides are TGTGCCAGCAGCCGGAACGGACTAGTTGGGGAGACCCAGTACTTC. It translates to CASSRNGLVGETQYF.

V gene TRBV28 combines with J gene TRBJ1-5; D call uncertain. In germline, CDR1 is MDHEN, CDR2 SYDVKM. The V end was cut by 7 bases, the J end by 0 bases, with 13 bases between. The CDR3 contains 15 residues. CDR3 sequence reads: CASTQSYSSNQPQHF. CDR3 nucleotides: TGTGCCAGCACTCAAAGCTACAGTAGCAATCAGCCCCAGCATTTT.

This chain uses TRBV7-3 with TRBJ1-2, with D tentatively TRBD1 (5 bases). Trimming stripped 4 bases from V and 7 bases from J, with 13 bases between. The germline CDR1 and CDR2 sequences are SGHTA and FQGTGA. This CDR3 contains 13 residues. CDR3 coding DNA: TGTGCCAGCAGCTCCCAGGGAGGCGCTGGCTACACCTTC. Residues: CASSSQGGAGYTF.